These 19 T cell receptor beta chains share one sample of origin, sequenced in a study of shared T cell receptors in the human thymus. Method: immunoSEQ multiplex PCR; TCRdb's copy keeps in-frame clones and lacks some. Found here are approximately 490,000 clones, approximately 78% of them singletons; the top ten hold 0.01% to 0.015%. These same data were also listed under a study on human thymus T cells.

Sample: thymocytes. The receptors here all came from a boy in the first two years of life with a congenital heart defect.

Concerning this clone: This same CDR3 is encoded by further DNA sequences in the sample. The rearrangement joins TRBV9 to TRBJ2-2, with no clear D. The CDR3 runs 12 residues. Trimming stripped 1 base from V and 5 bases from J, with 3 bases between. The germline V gene has CDR1 SGDLS and CDR2 YYNGEE. DNA of the CDR3: TGTGCCAGCAGCGTACGGACCGGGGAGCTGTTTTTT. It codes for CASSVRTGELFF.

This chain joins TRBV18 and TRBJ2-4; D not resolved. Trimming left V 6 bases short and J 0 bases short, with 15 bases between. The germline gives CDR1 KGHSH, CDR2 LQKENI. CDR3 length: 16 amino acids. This CDR3 is CASSYHPAVAKNIQYF. Here the CDR3 DNA reads TGTGCCAGCTCGTACCACCCCGCAGTAGCCAAAAACATTCAGTACTTC.

This clone was counted between two and nine times. The chain couples TRBV30 to TRBJ2-1; no clear D. From germline, CDR1 is GTSNPN and CDR2 SVGIG (reference sequence). Trimming shortened V by 0 bases and J by 5 bases, and 8 bases separated the two germline ends. There are 13 residues in the CDR3. This chain's CDR3 is CAWSVWLDNEQFF. The CDR3 DNA follows: TGTGCCTGGAGTGTTTGGCTCGACAATGAGCAGTTCTTC.

The rearrangement joins TRBV7-4 to TRBJ2-1; TRBD2 matches at 11 bases. CDR3 length equals 18 residues. Germline CDR1 and CDR2: SGHVT and SQSDAQ. J lost 6 bases, V lost 1 base, and 11 bases had no gene match. The CDR3 here is CASSLVSPSSGRINEQFF. CDR3 bases: TGTGCCAGCAGCTTAGTTTCGCCCTCTAGCGGGAGGATCAATGAGCAGTTCTTC.

The V and J genes are TRBV7-9 and TRBJ2-5, with 7 bases fitting TRBD2. With V trimmed by 6 bases and J by 1 base, 11 bases remained unmatched. The CDR3 extends over 16 amino acids. Germline V gene sequence: CDR1 SEHNR, CDR2 FQNEAQ (reference sequence). DNA for the CDR3: TGTGCCAGCAGTCGAACCGCCCTAGCGGCCCAAGAGACCCAGTACTTC. It is translated as CASSRTALAAQETQYF.

The rearrangement joins TRBV28 to TRBJ2-3; TRBD1 matches 7 bases. V shed 2 bases, J shed 2 bases, and the junction held 4 bases outside the gene matches. CDR1 and CDR2 from the germline V gene are MDHEN and SYDVKM. The CDR3 is 15 amino acids. Here the CDR3 reads CASSLTGQHTDTQYF. The CDR3, as DNA: TGTGCCAGCAGTTTAACGGGACAGCACACAGATACGCAGTATTTT.

The chain carries TRBV28 and TRBJ1-1, with D hard to call. With 5 bases removed from V and 0 bases from J, the gap between germline ends came to 10 bases. The CDR3 extends over 14 amino acids. CDR1 MDHEN and CDR2 SYDVKM come from the germline V gene. In DNA, the CDR3 is TGTGCCAGCAGTCCCACGAAGCTGAACACTGAAGCTTTCTTT. Its protein product is CASSPTKLNTEAFF.

V gene TRBV6-4 combines with J gene TRBJ2-1; possible D gene TRBD2, 5 bases. V dropped 10 bases and J dropped 0 bases, with 13 bases sitting between them. The germline V gene has CDR1 MRHNA and CDR2 SNTAGT. The CDR3 length is 14 residues. The CDR3 DNA is TGTGCCACCTCTACGGGGTACTCCTACAATGAGCAGTTCTTC. Its translation is CATSTGYSYNEQFF.

The chain is built from TRBV19 and TRBJ2-7, with 7 bases matching TRBD2. CDR1 and CDR2 from the germline V gene are LNHDA and SQIVND (reference sequence). The CDR3 totals 16 residues. Trimming cost V 5 bases and J 7 bases; bases outside gene matches: 17. CDR3 loop: CASSPGFVGGPGEQYF. DNA of the CDR3: TGTGCCAGTAGTCCTGGTTTCGTGGGAGGGCCGGGGGAGCAGTACTTC. Based on the CDR3 plus reference TRBV19 and TRBJ2-7, the full variable domain is DGGITQSPKYLFRKEGQNVTLSCEQNLNHDAMYWYRQDPGQGLRLIYYSQIVNDFQKGDIAEGYSVSREKKESFPLTVTSAQKNPTAFYLCASSPGFVGGPGEQYFGPGTRLTVT.

The chain is built from TRBV6-5 and TRBJ2-7; the match to TRBD1 covers 9 bases. The germline V gene encodes CDR1 MNHEY and CDR2 SVGAGI. The CDR3 contains 15 residues. Germline trimming cut 6 bases from V and 3 bases from J; bases unmatched to any gene: 9. The CDR3 is CASSLRDRDDYEQYF. In DNA form, the CDR3 reads TGTGCCAGCAGCCTCCGGGACAGGGACGACTACGAGCAGTACTTC.

This rearrangement joins TRBV6-6 to TRBJ1-5; D gene ambiguous. This CDR3 contains 13 residues. Between the trimmed V and J ends, which lost 5 bases and 6 bases, there was a span of 11 bases. The germline V gene encodes CDR1 MNHNY and CDR2 SVGAGI (reference sequence). Here the CDR3 reads CASSPSSGQPQHF. The CDR3, as DNA: TGTGCCAGCAGTCCATCCTCGGGTCAGCCCCAGCATTTT.

This chain connects TRBV28 to TRBJ2-1, with 7 positions matching TRBD2. V gave up 4 bases and J gave up 2 bases; unmatched junction bases: 8. Germline CDR1 MDHEN, CDR2 SYDVKM. The CDR3 spans 16 residues. CDR3 sequence (DNA): TGTGCCAGCAGTTCTACCCTAGCGGTTCCCTACAATGAGCAGTTCTTC. Residues: CASSSTLAVPYNEQFF.

V and J are TRBV27 and TRBJ1-2, with TRBD1 identical over 10 bases. The CDR3 runs 15 residues. Germline lookup yields CDR1 MNHEY and CDR2 SMNVEV (reference sequence). The ends lost 0 bases at V and 4 bases at J; junction bases unmatched: 2. As DNA, the CDR3 is TGTGCCAGCAGTTTATCGGGGACAGGGGTCTATGGCTACACCTTC. Its protein product is CASSLSGTGVYGYTF.

CDR3 sequence: CAWSGGSGGNLYGYTF. The CDR3 nucleotides are TGTGCCTGGAGTGGAGGGTCGGGGGGCAATCTGTATGGCTACACCTTC. V usage is TRBV30 and J usage is TRBJ1-2, with D possibly being TRBD1 (6 bases). Germline CDR1 reads GTSNPN; CDR2 reads SVGIG (reference sequence). Trimming removed 1 base at V and 5 bases at J, with 20 bases between. This CDR3 contains 16 residues.

This chain connects TRBV6-6 to TRBJ1-4, with 10 bases fitting TRBD1. From germline, CDR1 is MNHNY and CDR2 SVGAGI (reference sequence). This CDR3 has 14 amino acids. Trimming at V came to 5 bases and at J to 7 bases, leaving 4 bases not matched to a gene. The CDR3 reads CASSLDRGREKLFF. DNA of the CDR3: TGTGCCAGCAGTCTAGACAGGGGGCGTGAAAAACTGTTTTTT.

The rearrangement uses TRBV11-2 and TRBJ1-1; no clear D gene. Per the germline V gene, CDR1 is SGHAT and CDR2 is FQNNGV. V shed 4 bases and J shed 1 base, with 16 bases lying between them. The CDR3 extends over 16 amino acids. This CDR3 is CASSSLSEEGNTEAFF. In DNA form, the CDR3 reads TGTGCCAGCAGCTCCTTATCGGAGGAGGGGAACACTGAAGCTTTCTTT. The full variable domain, its missing parts supplied by reference TRBV11-2 and TRBJ1-1, is EAGVAQSPRYKIIEKRQSVAFWCNPISGHATLYWYQQILGQGPKLLIQFQNNGVVDDSQLPKDRFSAERLKGVDSTLKIQPAKLEDSAVYLCASSSLSEEGNTEAFFGQGTRLTVV.

The chain joins TRBV18 to TRBJ2-7, with 10 bases identical to TRBD2. After removal of 3 bases from V and 2 bases from J, the junction contained 25 bases not matched to a gene. The CDR3 contains 22 residues. CDR1 KGHSH and CDR2 LQKENI come from the germline V gene. The CDR3 here is CASSPARFGLWTTSGDPYEQYF. As DNA, the CDR3 is TGTGCCAGCTCACCCGCTCGCTTCGGCCTGTGGACTACTAGCGGGGACCCCTACGAGCAGTACTTC. Full variable domain (remainder filled in from reference TRBV18 and TRBJ2-7): NAGVMQNPRHLVRRRGQEARLRCSPMKGHSHVYWYRQLPEEGLKFMVYLQKENIIDESGMPKERFSAEFPKEGPSILRIQQVVRGDSAAYFCASSPARFGLWTTSGDPYEQYFGPGTRLTVT.

V gene TRBV9 combines with J gene TRBJ1-1, with TRBD1 matching over 10 bases. The CDR3 extends over 15 amino acids. Germline CDR1 and CDR2: SGDLS and YYNGEE. V shed 3 bases and J 5 bases; nucleotides not matched to a gene: 7. The CDR3 is CASSGRQGAETEAFF. In DNA form, the CDR3 reads TGTGCCAGCAGCGGCCGACAGGGGGCTGAGACTGAAGCTTTCTTT.

The CDR3 region has the DNA TGCAGCGTTGAGTGTACAGGGATCTACGAGCAGTACTTC. It translates to CSVECTGIYEQYF. V gene TRBV29-1 combines with J gene TRBJ2-7; a possible D gene is TRBD1 (6 bases). Germline loops: CDR1 SQVTM, CDR2 ANQGSEA. The length of the CDR3 is 13 residues. Trimming cost V 3 bases and J 3 bases, with 12 bases left between them.